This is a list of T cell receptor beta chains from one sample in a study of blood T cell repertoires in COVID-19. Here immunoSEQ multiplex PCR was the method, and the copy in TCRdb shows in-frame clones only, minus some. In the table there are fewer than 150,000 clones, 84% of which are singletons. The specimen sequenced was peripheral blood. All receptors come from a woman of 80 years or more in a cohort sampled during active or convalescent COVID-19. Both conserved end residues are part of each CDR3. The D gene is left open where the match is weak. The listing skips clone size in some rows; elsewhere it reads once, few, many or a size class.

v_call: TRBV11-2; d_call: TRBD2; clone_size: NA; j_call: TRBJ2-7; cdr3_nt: TGTGCCAGCAGCCCCGGGACTAGCGGGGGAGAACCCTACGAGCAGTACTTC; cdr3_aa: CASSPGTSGGEPYEQYF
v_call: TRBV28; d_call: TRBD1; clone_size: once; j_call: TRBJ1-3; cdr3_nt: TGTGCCAGCAGCCGATCGGACAGGGGGCCTGGAAACACCATATATTTT; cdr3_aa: CASSRSDRGPGNTIYF
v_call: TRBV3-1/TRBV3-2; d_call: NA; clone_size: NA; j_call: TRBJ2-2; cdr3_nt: TGTGCCAGCGCCAGGGCCGGGGAGCTGTTTTTT; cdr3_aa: CASARAGELFF
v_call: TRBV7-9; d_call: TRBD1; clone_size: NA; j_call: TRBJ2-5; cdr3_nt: TGTGCCAGCAGCCTACCGGGACAGGGAACCCCCCAGTACTTC; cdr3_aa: CASSLPGQGTPQYF
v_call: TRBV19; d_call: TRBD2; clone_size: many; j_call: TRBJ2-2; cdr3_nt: TGTGCCAGTAGTAAGGAGGCTGGACTAGCGGGGAGGATCGGGGAGCTGTTTTTT; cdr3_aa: CASSKEAGLAGRIGELFF
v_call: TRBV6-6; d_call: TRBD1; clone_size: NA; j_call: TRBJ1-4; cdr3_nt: TGTGCCAGCAGTACAAGGACAGGGGGGAATGAAAAACTGTTTTTT; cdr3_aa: CASSTRTGGNEKLFF
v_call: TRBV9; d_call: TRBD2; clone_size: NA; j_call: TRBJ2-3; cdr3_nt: TGTGCCAGCAGCCTTCGCGGGACTAGCGGAGTTACGCAGTATTTT; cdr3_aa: CASSLRGTSGVTQYF
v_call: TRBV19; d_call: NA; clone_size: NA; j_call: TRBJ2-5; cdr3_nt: TGTGCCAGTAGATTTGGAGGAGGGGAGACCCAGTACTTC; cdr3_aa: CASRFGGGETQYF
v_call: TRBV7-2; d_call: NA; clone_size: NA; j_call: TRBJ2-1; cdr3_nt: TGTGCCAGCTTCTGGGAGGGGGACAATGAGCAGTTCTTC; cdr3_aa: CASFWEGDNEQFF
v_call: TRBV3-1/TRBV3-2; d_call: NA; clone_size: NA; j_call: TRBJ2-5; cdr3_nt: TGTGCCAGCAGCCCCCTAGAGACTCGGGAGACCCAGTACTTC; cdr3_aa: CASSPLETRETQYF
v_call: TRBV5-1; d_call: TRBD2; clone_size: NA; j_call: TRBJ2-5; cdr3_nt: TGCGCCAGCAGCCGCGGGGGGGCCCTAGAGACCCAGTACTTC; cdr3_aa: CASSRGGALETQYF
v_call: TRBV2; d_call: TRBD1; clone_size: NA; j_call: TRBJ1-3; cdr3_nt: TGTGCCAGCAGGAAGACAGGGGGAGCGAAGGGAAACACCATATATTTT; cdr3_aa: CASRKTGGAKGNTIYF
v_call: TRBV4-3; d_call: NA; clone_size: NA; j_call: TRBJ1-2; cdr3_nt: TGCGCCAGCAGCCAAGATGCAGGAGGGTACTATGGCTACACCTTC; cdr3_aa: CASSQDAGGYYGYTF
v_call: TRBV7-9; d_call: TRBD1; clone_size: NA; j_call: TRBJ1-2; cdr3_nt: TGTGCCAGCAGCTCTTGGGACAGGGTATCGAAGGGCTACACCTTC; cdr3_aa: CASSSWDRVSKGYTF
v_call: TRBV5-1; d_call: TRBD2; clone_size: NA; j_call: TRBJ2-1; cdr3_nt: TGCGCCAGCAGGGATGGGACTAGCGGGAATGAGCAGTTCTTC; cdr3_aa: CASRDGTSGNEQFF
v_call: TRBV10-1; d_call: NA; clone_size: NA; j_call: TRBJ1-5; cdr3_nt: TGCGCCAGCAGGCGGGTTGGTTGGAGCAATCAGCCCCAGCATTTT; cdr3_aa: CASRRVGWSNQPQHF
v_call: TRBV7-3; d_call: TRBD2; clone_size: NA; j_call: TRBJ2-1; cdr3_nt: TGTGCCAGTTCGACTAGCGGGGGGAGCTCCTACAATGAGCAGTTCTTC; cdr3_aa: CASSTSGGSSYNEQFF
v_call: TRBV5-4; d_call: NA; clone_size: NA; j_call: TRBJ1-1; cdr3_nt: TGTGCCAGCAGCGGCCGGAACACTGAAGCTTTCTTT; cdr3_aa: CASSGRNTEAFF
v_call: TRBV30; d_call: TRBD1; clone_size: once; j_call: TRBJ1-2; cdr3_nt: TGTGCCTGGAAAGTCGGGACAGCAAGTCGAGGCTACACCTTC; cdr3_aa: CAWKVGTASRGYTF
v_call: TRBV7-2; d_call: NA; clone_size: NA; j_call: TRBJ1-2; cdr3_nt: TGTGCCAGCAGCAGACAGGTCTTGTCTGGCTACACCTTC; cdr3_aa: CASSRQVLSGYTF